The next 24 T cell receptor beta chains were all read from a single sample in a study of T cells in Graves' hyperthyroidism and ophthalmopathy. TCR beta CDR3 regions were amplified from RNA. The HTBI primer set served for first-round RT-PCR of the TCR CDR3. TCRdb re-analysed the multiplex PCR reads in MiXCR, keeping a single row per CDR3 protein. This sample has 600,000 to 650,000 distinct CDR3 sequences, with around 15% found just once. The sequencing sample was made of blood. These receptors all stem from a young woman with Graves' hyperthyroidism.

The rearrangement links TRBV7-2 to TRBJ2-7; 9 bases map to TRBD2. The CDR3 consists of 14 residues. Germline values: CDR1 SGHTA, CDR2 FQGNSA. J gave up 6 bases and V 3 bases, and 6 bases lay outside the gene matches. CDR3 region: CASSLLAGVSEQYF. CDR3 DNA sequence: TGTGCCAGCAGCTTGTTAGCGGGAGTGAGCGAGCAGTACTTC. The complete variable domain, with remaining parts taken from reference TRBV7-2 and TRBJ2-7, reads GAGVSQSPSNKVTEKGKDVELRCDPISGHTALYWYRQSLGQGLEFLIYFQGNSAPDKSGLPSDRFSAERTGGSVSTLTIQRTQQEDSAVYLCASSLLAGVSEQYFGPGTRLTVT.

A single count supports this clonotype. This rearrangement joins TRBV10-3 to TRBJ2-2, with D perhaps TRBD2 (6 bases). V was shortened by 4 bases and J by 7 bases, with 19 bases between the two germline ends. Germline loops: CDR1 ENHRY, CDR2 SYGVKD. The CDR3 totals 16 residues. In DNA, the CDR3 is TGTGCCATCAGTGTTGGGACGGGAGAACGGAACGGGGAGCTGTTTTTT. Its translation: CAISVGTGERNGELFF.

At least ten counts were recorded for this clonotype. The CDR3 DNA sequence: TGTGCCAGCAGCGAGAGAGGAGGGACGTTCCCCTACGAGCAGTACTTC. As protein: CASSERGGTFPYEQYF. The chain combines TRBV7-6 with TRBJ2-7, with a possible D match to TRBD2 (6 bases). The CDR3 contains 16 residues. V gave up 5 bases and J gave up 2 bases, with 19 bases separating them. Per the germline V gene, CDR1 is SGHVS and CDR2 is FNYEAQ.

In this sample, this clonotype turned up a few times. The gene calls are TRBV5-6 and TRBJ2-1, with 10 bases fitting TRBD1. CDR3 size: 15 residues. After removal of 0 bases from V and 6 bases from J, the junction contained 3 bases not matched to a gene. Germline V gene data show CDR1 as SGHDT and CDR2 as YYEEEE. CDR3 sequence reads: CASSLERTGGNEQFF. The CDR3 bases are TGTGCCAGCAGCTTGGAGCGGACAGGGGGCAATGAGCAGTTCTTC.

This clonotype has ten or more counts. CDR3 DNA sequence: TGTGCCAGCAGTCTCCTGGCTAGCGGGGCTACCATGGAGCAGTTCTTC. Residues: CASSLLASGATMEQFF. This chain connects TRBV27 to TRBJ2-1; 9 bases are shared with TRBD2. CDR1 is MNHEY, CDR2 SMNVEV, per germline (reference sequence). The CDR3 covers 16 residues. V shed 5 bases, J shed 10 bases, and the junction held 15 bases outside the gene matches.

The rearrangement links TRBV3-2 to TRBJ2-2; TRBD2, as called in the table, went unchecked against the DNA. TRBV3-2 is deemed a pseudogene. The CDR3 sequence is 17 residues long. The CDR3 here is CASSDPLAGGGTGELFF. The CDR3 region has the DNA TGTGCCAGCAGCGACCCACTAGCGGGAGGCGGGACCGGGGAGCTGTTTTTT.

This clonotype was counted ten times or more. The chain combines TRBV6-4 with TRBJ2-2; no reliable D call. The CDR3 totals 13 residues. Germline V lookup: CDR1 MRHNA, CDR2 SNTAGT. V gave up 2 bases and J gave up 0 bases, with 1 base separating them. The DNA of the CDR3 is TGTGCCAGCAGTGACACGAACACCGGGGAGCTGTTTTTT. This encodes CASSDTNTGELFF.

This clonotype has ten or more counts. V is TRBV6-2 or TRBV6-3 and J is TRBJ1-1; no reliable D call. Trimming took 4 bases from V and 4 from J, leaving 4 bases between them. This CDR3 is built from 11 residues. CDR1 is MNHEY and CDR2 is SVGEGT in the germline V gene. CDR3 sequence reads: CASSWTTEAFF. The CDR3 DNA follows: TGTGCCAGCAGTTGGACCACTGAAGCTTTCTTT.

Worth noting for this clonotype: The junction and the germline gene differ at one end; a read error may be behind it. The gene calls are TRBV20-1 and TRBJ2-2; 8 bases are shared with TRBD1. Per the germline V gene, CDR1 is DFQATT and CDR2 is SNEGSKA (reference sequence). The CDR3 loop spans 16 amino acids. Written as DNA, the CDR3 is TGCAGTGCTAGCTCTGAGACAGGGGAGGTCACCGGGGAGCTGTATTTT. As protein: CSASSETGEVTGELYF.

The chain employs TRBV5-4 and TRBJ2-1; TRBD2 matches at 9 bases. The germline V gene encodes CDR1 SGHNT and CDR2 YYREEE (reference sequence). Unmatched junction bases numbered 7, after V lost 2 bases and J lost 7 bases. CDR3 length: 15 amino acids. This CDR3 is CASSFGGRVGNEQFF. The CDR3 DNA is TGTGCCAGCAGCTTTGGCGGGAGGGTGGGAAATGAGCAGTTCTTC.

The chain combines TRBV28 with TRBJ1-4; possible D gene TRBD1, 6 bases. Trimming removed 2 bases from V and 0 bases from J, with 13 bases in between. The CDR3 totals 17 residues. Germline V gene data show CDR1 as MDHEN and CDR2 as SYDVKM. This chain's CDR3 is CASSLVAGASTNEKLFF. CDR3 DNA sequence: TGTGCCAGCAGTTTAGTGGCGGGGGCATCAACTAATGAAAAACTGTTTTTT. Using reference TRBV28 and TRBJ1-4 for the parts outside the CDR3, the full variable domain is DVKVTQSSRYLVKRTGEKVFLECVQDMDHENMFWYRQDPGLGLRLIYFSYDVKMKEKGDIPEGYSVSREKKERFSLILESASTNQTSMYLCASSLVAGASTNEKLFFGSGTQLSVL.

There are many counts of this clonotype. CDR3 sequence (DNA): TGTGCCAGCAGTGATAACGCGGTAACGAACACCGGGGAGCTGTTTTTT. Its translation: CASSDNAVTNTGELFF. The chain has TRBV6-1 and TRBJ2-2; D remains ambiguous. Trimming pared 3 bases from V and 0 bases from J, leaving 11 bases between. This CDR3 comprises 16 residues. Germline-derived CDR1 and CDR2 are MNHNS and SASEGT.

This clonotype appeared many times. This chain links TRBV6-6 with TRBJ2-3, with no clear D. The CDR3 loop spans 14 amino acids. The V end was cut by 0 bases, the J end by 0 bases, with 4 bases between. Per the germline V gene, CDR1 is MNHNY and CDR2 is SVGAGI (reference sequence). The CDR3: CASSYSRSTDTQYF. CDR3 in DNA: TGTGCCAGCAGTTACTCGCGGAGCACAGATACGCAGTATTTT.

The chain couples TRBV7-2 to TRBJ1-1; no clear D gene. Trimming removed 4 bases from V and 3 bases from J, with 9 bases in between. The CDR3 is 13 amino acids. Germline CDR1 and CDR2: SGHTA and FQGNSA. The CDR3 loop is CASSSHGDTEAFF. CDR3 nucleotide sequence: TGTGCCAGCAGCTCCCACGGGGACACTGAAGCTTTCTTT.

In its sample, this clonotype was seen a few times. This chain links TRBV30 with TRBJ2-2; 11 bases match TRBD2. J gave up 1 base and V 8 bases, and 0 bases lay outside the gene matches. The CDR3 is 13 amino acids. Germline-derived CDR1 and CDR2 are GTSNPN and SVGIG (reference sequence). In DNA, the CDR3 is TGTGCCGGGACTAGCGGGAACACCGGGGAGCTGTTTTTT. Encoded protein: CAGTSGNTGELFF.

There are many counts of this clonotype. The chain employs TRBV4-3 and TRBJ2-3; the match to TRBD2 covers 11 bases. From germline, CDR1 is LGHNA and CDR2 YSLEER. V lost 4 bases, J lost 1 base, and 7 bases stayed unmatched. This CDR3 comprises 17 residues. CDR3 residues: CASSLEAGLAGTDTQYF. CDR3 in DNA: TGCGCCAGCAGCCTGGAGGCGGGACTAGCGGGCACAGATACGCAGTATTTT.

This clonotype was found a few times. The V gene is TRBV3-1, the J gene TRBJ2-7; D perhaps matches TRBD2 (5 bases). This CDR3 contains 14 residues. With 5 bases removed from V and 0 bases from J, the gap between germline ends came to 11 bases. Germline values: CDR1 LGHDT, CDR2 YNNKEL (reference sequence). CDR3: CASSEDWSSYEQYF. The CDR3 DNA is TGTGCCAGCAGCGAGGACTGGAGCTCCTACGAGCAGTACTTC.

This clonotype was picked up many times. V usage is TRBV7-2 and J usage is TRBJ2-7; tentative D call: TRBD2 (6 bases). In germline, CDR1 is SGHTA, CDR2 FQGNSA. V gave up 3 bases and J gave up 4 bases, with 16 bases separating them. The CDR3 totals 15 residues. The CDR3 sequence is CASSLRFTGVYEQYF. The DNA for the CDR3 is TGTGCCAGCAGCTTGCGGTTTACGGGAGTGTACGAGCAGTACTTC.

This clonotype was counted a few times. This sequence joins TRBV7-2 and TRBJ2-4; D is undetermined. V shed 2 bases and J shed 6 bases, with 14 bases lying between them. The CDR3 length is 15 residues. Germline CDR1 reads SGHTA; CDR2 reads FQGNSA. The CDR3 loop reads CASSLQPGLLNIQYF. CDR3 in DNA: TGTGCCAGCAGCTTACAACCGGGCCTCCTAAACATTCAGTACTTC.

There are a few counts of this clonotype. This chain uses TRBV18 with TRBJ2-5, with 9 bases identical to TRBD2. CDR1 KGHSH and CDR2 LQKENI come from the germline V gene. This CDR3 spans 18 amino acids. Trimming at V came to 3 bases and at J to 1 base, leaving 12 bases not matched to a gene. The CDR3 DNA follows: TGTGCCAGCTCACCGCTTAGCGGGAGACCCGGTATCCAAGAGACCCAGTACTTC. Amino acid sequence: CASSPLSGRPGIQETQYF.

This clonotype was found once. The chain employs TRBV5-4 and TRBJ2-7; TRBD1 is a possible D gene (5 bases). V dropped 1 base and J dropped 5 bases, with 13 bases sitting between them. The CDR3 has 14 residues. The V gene's germline CDR1 is SGHNT and CDR2 YYREEE (reference sequence). The CDR3 bases are TGTGCCAGCAGCTTGAGTAAGGGGCCAAACGAGCAGTACTTC. Translating gives CASSLSKGPNEQYF.

This clonotype was observed many times. This chain uses TRBV7-2 with TRBJ1-1; no definite D call. Germline V lookup: CDR1 SGHTA, CDR2 FQGNSA. The V end was cut by 0 bases, the J end by 0 bases, with 8 bases between. The CDR3 loop spans 15 amino acids. The CDR3 reads CASSLARRMNTEAFF. CDR3 bases: TGTGCCAGCAGCTTAGCTCGGCGCATGAACACTGAAGCTTTCTTT.

This clonotype has at least ten counts. The CDR3 bases are TGTGCCAGCAGTTCCCCGGGACTGGGAGACTACGAGCAGTACTTC. Translated: CASSSPGLGDYEQYF. This chain uses TRBV12-3 or TRBV12-4 with TRBJ2-7; the D gene is possibly TRBD2 (6 bases). CDR3 size: 15 residues. The ends were cut back, 4 bases at V and 3 bases at J, with 16 bases in the middle.

Note on this clonotype: A much bigger clone sits one base away, suggesting this may be a read error. The chain has TRBV28 and TRBJ1-1, with TRBD1 as a possible D gene (6 bases). Germline V CDR1 and CDR2: MDHEN, SYDVKM. The CDR3 loop spans 15 amino acids. Trimming took 3 bases from V and 4 from J, leaving 15 bases between them. The CDR3 loop is CASSFRGPPSTEAFF. In DNA form, the CDR3 reads TGTGCCAGCAGTTTCAGGGGCCCGCCCAGCACTGAAGCTTTCTTT.